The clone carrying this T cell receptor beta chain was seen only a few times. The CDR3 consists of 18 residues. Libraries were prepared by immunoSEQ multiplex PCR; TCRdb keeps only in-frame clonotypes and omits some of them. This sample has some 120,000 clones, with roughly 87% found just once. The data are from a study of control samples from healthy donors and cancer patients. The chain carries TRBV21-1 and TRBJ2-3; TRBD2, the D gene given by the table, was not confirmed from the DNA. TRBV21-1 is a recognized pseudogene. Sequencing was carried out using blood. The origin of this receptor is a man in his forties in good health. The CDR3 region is CASSNRQGASGGTDTQYF. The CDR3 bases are TGTGCCAGCAGCAACAGGCAGGGGGCTAGCGGGGGAACAGATACGCAGTATTTT.